This TCR beta chain is drawn from a study of T cells in Graves' hyperthyroidism and ophthalmopathy. Study conclusions and caveats: Most thyroid clonotypes expanded above 0.001 were also detected in blood.

This clonotype was found many times. Its target is unknown. RNA transcripts provided the source from which TCR beta CDR3 regions were amplified. RT-PCR in the first round (using the HTBI primer set) targeted the TCR CDR3. One entry per CDR3 protein, called by TCRdb with MiXCR from the multiplex PCR reads. The sample has 560,000 or so distinct CDR3 sequences; roughly 50% are singletons. Per germline, CDR1 SGHTA and CDR2 FQGTGA. Trimming took off 6 bases at V and 8 bases at J, with 11 bases between the two ends. The CDR3 length is 13 residues. The sample taken for sequencing was peripheral blood or thyroid tissue (not recorded which). This sequence joins TRBV7-3 and TRBJ1-6; perhaps TRBD1 as D (6 bases). This receptor was obtained from a woman under 30 with Graves' hyperthyroidism. The CDR3 DNA follows: TGTGCCAGCAGTTCAGGGGCGTATTCACCCCTCCACTTT. Its translation: CASSSGAYSPLHF.